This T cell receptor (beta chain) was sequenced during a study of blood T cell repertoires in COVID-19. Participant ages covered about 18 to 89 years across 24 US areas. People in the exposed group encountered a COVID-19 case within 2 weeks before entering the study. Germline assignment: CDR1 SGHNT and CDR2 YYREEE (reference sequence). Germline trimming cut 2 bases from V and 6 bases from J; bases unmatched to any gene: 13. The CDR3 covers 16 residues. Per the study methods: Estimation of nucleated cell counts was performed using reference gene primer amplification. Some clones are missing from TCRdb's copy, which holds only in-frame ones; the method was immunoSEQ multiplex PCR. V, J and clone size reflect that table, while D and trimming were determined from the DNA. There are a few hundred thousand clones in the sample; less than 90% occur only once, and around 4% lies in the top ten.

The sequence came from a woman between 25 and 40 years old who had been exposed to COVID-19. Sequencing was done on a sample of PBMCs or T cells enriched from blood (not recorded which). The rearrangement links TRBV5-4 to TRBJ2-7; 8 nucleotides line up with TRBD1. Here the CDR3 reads CASSLGWTGKAFEQYF. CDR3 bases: TGTGCCAGCAGCTTAGGATGGACAGGGAAGGCATTCGAGCAGTACTTC. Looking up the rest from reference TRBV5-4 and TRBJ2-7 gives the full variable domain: ETGVTQSPTHLIKTRGQQVTLRCSSQSGHNTVSWYQQALGQGPQFIFQYYREEENGRGNFPPRFSGLQFPNYSSELNVNALELDDSALYLCASSLGWTGKAFEQYFGPGTRLTVT.